The T cell receptor (beta chain) under discussion was sequenced for a study of T cell responses to AZD1222 COVID-19 vaccine. Per the germline V gene, CDR1 is MGHRA and CDR2 is YSYEKL. The CDR3 loop spans 14 amino acids. V was shortened by 4 bases and J by 4 bases, with 14 bases between the two germline ends. TCRdb's copy holds only in-frame clones and misses some; the assay was immunoSEQ multiplex PCR. The sample carries roughly 140,000 clones, under 95% recorded once. The sequence was obtained from an adult who received the AZD1222 COVID-19 vaccine. The sample consisted of peripheral blood, taken 28 days after the second AZD1222 dose. V and J are TRBV4-1 and TRBJ2-7; D is possibly TRBD2 (5 bases). CDR3 nucleotides: TGCGCCAGCAGCCTGGAGGCCGGGAATTACGAGCAGTACTTC. Encoded protein: CASSLEAGNYEQYF.